The sequence of this TCR beta chain was determined in a study of T cell changes during pregnancy in multiple sclerosis (dated by TCRdb to between 2018 and 2020). At the level of the whole study: The study looked at changes in the T cell repertoire across pregnancy in women with multiple sclerosis.

There are 13 amino acids in the CDR3, from cysteine to phenylalanine inclusive. Left in the record is the CDR3 DNA by itself, 39 bases read in frame from the first base. V gives up 4 bases and J gives up 3 bases, and the segment between their germline ends measures 11 bases. Sequences SGHNT (CDR1) and YYREEE (CDR2) are obtained from the germline V gene (reference sequence). The method was the immunoSEQ multiplex PCR assay. TCRdb took over this immuneACCESS table, retaining in-frame rearrangements with V and J assigned. Such tables are incomplete; in checked studies, under half of the missing clones stem from an unresolved V gene, and the remainder is unexplained. This sample is represented by more than 80,000 clones; 80% to 95% of them were singletons. The top ten clones comprise 1.5% of the sample. Concerning this clone itself: Its recognized antigen is unknown. Nothing much larger sits one base from this clone, and base qualities are not available.

The material was peripheral blood, obtained in the first trimester of pregnancy. The TCR sequence derives from a female donor with multiple sclerosis, enrolled in a pregnancy study. The rearranged chain carries TRBV5-4 and TRBJ2-7; matching of 7 bases hints at TRBD1 as the D gene. The bases read TGTGCCAGCAGCGGCCAGGGGGGCTACGAGCAGTACTTC. It encodes CASSGQGGYEQYF.